A selection of T cell receptor beta chains follows, all from one sample in a study of T cell changes during pregnancy in multiple sclerosis. Data came from immunoSEQ multiplex PCR; TCRdb stores just in-frame clones and leaves some out. Among approximately 87,000 clones listed, 90% to 95% were seen once. The sequences come from CD4+ T cells from peripheral blood mononuclear cells, collected in the second trimester of pregnancy. The receptors originated from a female donor with multiple sclerosis, enrolled in a pregnancy study. The CDR3 runs from the conserved cysteine through the conserved F or W. The D gene is left open where the match is weak. Size tells how often a clone was seen (once, few, many) or the class of an expanded clone, and some rows leave it out.

D gene	V gene	clone size	J gene	CDR3 protein	CDR3 DNA
TRBD2	TRBV14	once	TRBJ2-1	CASSRLGGASYNEQFF	TGTGCCAGCAGCCGCCTCGGGGGGGCGTCCTACAATGAGCAGTTCTTC
NA	TRBV27	NA	TRBJ2-7	CASSLYGGLSYEQYF	TGTGCCAGCAGTCTGTACGGGGGGCTCTCCTACGAGCAGTACTTC
TRBD1	TRBV15	NA	TRBJ2-5	CATSRVTGVGETQYF	TGTGCCACCAGCAGGGTTACAGGGGTTGGGGAGACCCAGTACTTC
TRBD1	TRBV5-1	NA	TRBJ1-2	CASGPLGGQPGGYTF	TGCGCCAGCGGCCCGCTAGGGGGCCAACCGGGTGGCTACACCTTC
NA	TRBV29-1	NA	TRBJ1-1	CSVERGKTEAFF	TGCAGCGTTGAAAGGGGCAAGACTGAAGCTTTCTTT
NA	TRBV30	few	TRBJ1-1	CAWRFAGGAKGFF	NA
NA	TRBV6-5	many	TRBJ1-5	CASSYGGRYSNQPQHF	TGTGCCAGCAGTTACGGAGGGAGGTATAGCAATCAGCCCCAGCATTTT
NA	TRBV28	NA	TRBJ2-1	CASSSSGAPYNEQFF	TGTGCCAGCAGTTCAAGTGGGGCTCCTTACAATGAGCAGTTCTTC
TRBD1	TRBV19	NA	TRBJ1-2	CASSMLGGSGHYGYTF	TGTGCCAGTAGTATGCTAGGGGGCAGCGGGCACTATGGCTACACCTTC
TRBD1	TRBV4-1	NA	TRBJ1-1	CASSKGIGGKAEAFF	TGCGCCAGCAGCAAAGGGATAGGGGGCAAAGCTGAAGCTTTCTTT
TRBD2	TRBV19	NA	TRBJ2-1	CASSKLAGVVEQFF	TGTGCCAGTAGTAAACTAGCGGGAGTCGTTGAGCAGTTCTTC
NA	TRBV2	NA	TRBJ1-5	CASSESQGPSNQPQHF	TGTGCCAGCAGTGAAAGTCAGGGCCCCAGCAATCAGCCCCAGCATTTT
TRBD2	TRBV5-8	NA	TRBJ2-1	CASSWGLAGSQFF	TGTGCCAGCAGCTGGGGACTAGCGGGATCGCAGTTCTTC
NA	TRBV30	NA	TRBJ2-2	CAWSVVPVTGELFF	TGTGCCTGGAGTGTTGTTCCGGTCACCGGGGAGCTGTTTTTT
NA	TRBV5-6	NA	TRBJ2-2	CASSLPGSRIRGELFF	TGTGCCAGCAGCTTGCCGGGAAGTCGGATAAGAGGGGAGCTGTTTTTT
NA	TRBV11-2	NA	TRBJ2-1	CASSLDGAGVGEQFF	TGTGCCAGCAGCTTAGATGGGGCAGGAGTAGGTGAGCAGTTCTTC
TRBD2	TRBV11-3	NA	TRBJ2-5	CASSQPSGGVLETQYF	TGTGCCAGCAGCCAACCTAGCGGGGGTGTCCTGGAGACCCAGTACTTC
NA	TRBV10-3	NA	TRBJ2-7	CAISDVPPYEQYF	TGTGCCATCAGTGACGTCCCCCCCTACGAGCAGTACTTC
TRBD2	TRBV7-8	NA	TRBJ2-7	CASSFHRRSGGRFRYEQYF	TGTGCCAGCAGCTTCCACCGACGCTCGGGCGGGAGGTTCCGTTACGAGCAGTACTTC
NA	TRBV18	NA	TRBJ1-3	CASSSYSSGNTIYF	TGTGCCAGCTCATCGTACAGTTCTGGAAACACCATATATTTT
NA	TRBV7-2	few	TRBJ2-1	CASSLGRVNEQFF	TGTGCCAGCAGCTTAGGGCGGGTCAATGAGCAGTTCTTC
TRBD2	TRBV5-1	NA	TRBJ2-1	CASSFGTSVNEQFF	TGCGCCAGCAGCTTCGGGACTAGCGTCAATGAGCAGTTCTTC
NA	TRBV4-1	NA	TRBJ2-7	CASSQIGLTQTLSYEQYF	TGCGCCAGCAGCCAAATCGGACTCACGCAAACTCTCTCCTACGAGCAGTACTTC
TRBD1	TRBV29-1	many	TRBJ1-1	CSVLRQGFNTEAFF	TGCAGCGTCCTACGACAGGGGTTCAACACTGAAGCTTTCTTT
NA	TRBV11-1	NA	TRBJ2-1	CASSLGLLHEQFF	TGTGCCAGCAGCCTCGGACTCCTCCATGAGCAGTTCTTC
NA	TRBV21-1	NA	TRBJ1-5	CASRQGWEPQHF	TGTGCCAGCAGACAGGGTTGGGAGCCCCAGCATTTT